Each of the 18 T cell receptor beta chains below was sequenced from the same sample in a study of CD8+ T cells in alopecia areata (dated 2018 in TCRdb). Receptors were amplified or captured by the immunoSEQ multiplex PCR assay. RNA was extracted from all samples and reverse transcribed into cDNA as template for TCR sequencing. Imported from immuneACCESS, the table was reduced by TCRdb to in-frame sequences with V and J called. These copies leave out some clones; in studies compared against another copy, an unresolved V gene accounts for under half, and the cause of the remainder is not known. This sample has tens of thousands of clones in its table, and about 71% of those were observed once. Of the sample, about 20% falls within the top ten clones. The time point label of this sample denotes: roughly 24 weeks on oral tofacitinib. The treatment or condition label for this specimen denotes: oral pan-JAK inhibitor, 5-10 mg twice daily.

The input for sequencing was CD8+ T cells sorted from blood, taken at week 24, from a patient treated with tofacitinib. These receptors came from a human donor with alopecia areata.

The gene calls are TRBV18 and TRBJ1-2; D remains ambiguous. Germline V gives CDR1 KGHSH, CDR2 LQKENI. The CDR3 is 11 amino acids. The V and J ends lost 4 bases and 3 bases respectively, with 3 bases between them. The CDR3 bases are TGTGCCAGCTCACTTGACTATGGCTACACCTTC. As protein: CASSLDYGYTF.

This chain connects TRBV10-3 to TRBJ2-3, with D perhaps TRBD1 or TRBD2 (6 bases each). Between the trimmed V and J ends, which lost 0 bases and 10 bases, there was a span of 23 bases. This CDR3 region has 17 residues. Germline-derived CDR1 and CDR2 are ENHRY and SYGVKD. CDR3 loop: CAISESSPTSRGSAQYF. The CDR3 region has the DNA TGTGCCATCAGTGAGTCGAGTCCGACTAGTAGGGGGTCGGCGCAGTATTTT.

V usage is TRBV13 and J usage is TRBJ2-2, with D possibly TRBD1 on 5 matching bases. V lost 1 base to trimming and J lost 5 bases, with 14 bases between them. Germline CDR1 and CDR2: PRHDT and FYEKMQ (reference sequence). This CDR3 spans 16 amino acids. DNA for the CDR3: TGTGCCAGCAGCTTAGATCAGGGTTGGAAAACCGGGGAGCTGTTTTTT. It yields the protein CASSLDQGWKTGELFF.

Only one count was recorded for this clone. CDR3: CSVDEGGSYEQYF. The CDR3 bases are TGCAGCGTTGATGAGGGAGGGTCCTACGAGCAGTACTTC. This chain links TRBV29-1 with TRBJ2-7; TRBD2 matches 7 bases. Germline lookup yields CDR1 SQVTM and CDR2 ANQGSEA. After removal of 3 bases from V and 1 base from J, the junction contained 3 bases not matched to a gene. The CDR3 is made up of 13 amino acids.

The chain links TRBV13 to TRBJ2-7; D is ambiguous. Trimming stripped 3 bases from V and 2 bases from J, with 11 bases between. The CDR3 runs 14 residues. The germline V gene has CDR1 PRHDT and CDR2 FYEKMQ (reference sequence). DNA of the CDR3: TGTGCCAGCAGCTTTAGAGGTGGCGCCTACGAGCAGTACTTC. Protein: CASSFRGGAYEQYF.

V and J are TRBV7-9 and TRBJ1-6; possibly TRBD1 for D (5 bases). The CDR3 covers 16 residues. V was trimmed by 5 bases and J by 7 bases, leaving 18 bases between them. Germline CDR1 SEHNR, CDR2 FQNEAQ (reference sequence). CDR3: CASSPMTATTNSPLHF. CDR3 nucleotides: TGTGCCAGCAGCCCGATGACAGCAACCACGAATTCACCCCTCCACTTT.

The genes are TRBV2 and TRBJ1-2, with a tentative D call TRBD1 (6 bases). Germline CDR1 and CDR2: SNHLY and FYNNEI. The CDR3 runs to 18 residues. The V end was cut by 6 bases, the J end by 1 base, with 24 bases between. CDR3 DNA: TGTGCCAGCAGCGACGAATACAGAAAACCAGGGGTTAACTATGGCTACACCTTC. It translates to CASSDEYRKPGVNYGYTF.

The V gene is TRBV27, the J gene TRBJ2-1; D perhaps matches TRBD2 (5 bases). Germline CDR1 reads MNHEY; CDR2 reads SMNVEV (reference sequence). This CDR3 is built from 12 residues. Trimming removed 7 bases at V and 4 bases at J, with 8 bases between. The CDR3 reads CASTGSYNEQFF. The CDR3 DNA is TGTGCCAGCACGGGATCGTACAATGAGCAGTTCTTC.

This clone was picked up a small number of times. A junction boundary mismatches the germline segment, possibly from a read error. V gene TRBV4-3 combines with J gene TRBJ1-2; 7 nucleotides match TRBD1. The length of the CDR3 is 13 residues. Germline V gene sequence: CDR1 LGHNA, CDR2 YSLEER. Here the CDR3 DNA reads TGCGCCAGCAGCCAAGATCGACAGGACAGGCTAATCTTC. The encoded protein is CASSQDRQDRLIF.

This clone has more than one count but fewer than ten. The chain couples TRBV7-3 to TRBJ2-1; D is uncertain. The V end lost 5 bases, the J end lost 0 bases, and 5 bases lay between the germline ends. The CDR3 is 13 amino acids. Germline V CDR1 and CDR2: SGHTA, FQGTGA. CDR3 sequence reads: CASSLTSYNEQFF. The CDR3 DNA reads as TGTGCCAGCAGCCTTACCTCCTACAATGAGCAGTTCTTC. The variable domain in full, with the rest retrieved from reference TRBV7-3 and TRBJ2-1, is GAGVSQTPSNKVTEKGKYVELRCDPISGHTALYWYRQSLGQGPEFLIYFQGTGAADDSGLPNDRFFAVRPEGSVSTLKIQRTERGDSAVYLCASSLTSYNEQFFGPGTRLTVL.

This chain uses TRBV10-3 with TRBJ2-7, with a possible D match to TRBD1 (6 bases). CDR1 and CDR2 (germline): ENHRY, SYGVKD. V lost 2 bases, J lost 3 bases, and 8 bases lay in between. The CDR3 runs to 13 residues. The CDR3 coding sequence is TGTGCCATCAGTGAGACACAGGGCTACGAGCAGTACTTC. The encoded protein is CAISETQGYEQYF.

The chain is built from TRBV14 and TRBJ2-5, with 8 bases aligning to TRBD1. Germline lookup yields CDR1 SGHDN and CDR2 FVKESK. The CDR3 has 15 residues. The J segment lost 4 bases and the V segment lost 5 bases, leaving 9 bases of the junction unmatched. The CDR3 loop reads CASSTTGGTGETQYF. In DNA, the CDR3 is TGTGCCAGCAGCACCACAGGGGGAACGGGAGAGACCCAGTACTTC.

This clone was observed once. The genes are TRBV4-3 and TRBJ2-7; TRBD1 might be the D (6 bases). In germline, CDR1 is LGHNA, CDR2 YSLEER. CDR3 size: 13 residues. Trimming removed 0 bases from V and 7 bases from J, with 10 bases in between. The CDR3 here is CASSQDRGHEQYF. The CDR3, as DNA: TGCGCCAGCAGCCAAGACAGGGGACATGAGCAGTACTTC.

V usage is TRBV4-2 and J usage is TRBJ1-2, with 8 bases identical to TRBD1. V lost 7 bases and J lost 4; bases outside the gene matches: 14. The CDR3 runs 16 residues. Germline V gene data show CDR1 as LGHNA and CDR2 as YNFKEQ. The CDR3: CASNPGGRQGSYGYTF. CDR3 nucleotide sequence: TGTGCCAGCAACCCGGGGGGGAGACAGGGGAGCTATGGCTACACCTTC.

The chain employs TRBV29-1 and TRBJ2-5; perhaps TRBD2 as D (5 bases). CDR1 and CDR2 from the germline V gene are SQVTM and ANQGSEA. The CDR3 covers 13 residues. V shed 4 bases and J shed 2 bases, with 11 bases lying between them. CDR3 nucleotide sequence: TGCAGCGTTGTTGGAGCGGAACAAGAGACCCAGTACTTC. Translated, it gives CSVVGAEQETQYF.

The chain carries TRBV4-1 and TRBJ2-3; D remains unclear. The germline V and J ends were trimmed by 0 bases and 0 bases, with 10 bases remaining between them. The CDR3 extends over 16 amino acids. CDR1 and CDR2 (germline): MGHRA, YSYEKL. The chain's CDR3 is CASSQDVITSTDTQYF. The CDR3 coding sequence is TGCGCCAGCAGCCAAGATGTAATCACTAGCACAGATACGCAGTATTTT.

In this sample, this clone turned up many times. The CDR3 DNA reads TGTGCCAGCAGTTCTTGGACGGCAAATGAAAAACTGTTTTTT. This encodes CASSSWTANEKLFF. The J gene is TRBJ1-4, the V gene TRBV27; no clear D. The CDR3 extends over 14 amino acids. Trimming cost V 4 bases and J 5 bases, with 11 bases left between them. Looked up from germline, CDR1 is MNHEY and CDR2 is SMNVEV (reference sequence).

The genes are TRBV7-2 and TRBJ2-1, with 7 bases identical to TRBD1. The V segment lost 0 bases and the J segment 2 bases; nucleotides outside the gene matches: 1. In germline, CDR1 is SGHTA, CDR2 FQGNSA. CDR3 length equals 15 residues. The CDR3 sequence: CASSLADRTYNEQFF. The CDR3 DNA follows: TGTGCCAGCAGCTTAGCGGACAGGACCTACAATGAGCAGTTCTTC.